These 21 T cell receptor beta chains were sequenced from one sample in a study of blood T cell repertoires in COVID-19. Method: immunoSEQ multiplex PCR; TCRdb's copy keeps in-frame clones and lacks some. The data show approximately 170,000 clones, roughly four fifths seen once. Sequenced: peripheral blood. All receptors come from a man in his 70s who had recovered from COVID-19.

This clone was counted only a few times. CDR3 coding DNA: TGCGCCAGCAGCCAAGATCGGGACAATGAGCAGTTCTTC. Residues: CASSQDRDNEQFF. This chain joins TRBV4-3 and TRBJ2-1, with D hard to call. Per germline, CDR1 LGHNA and CDR2 YSLEER. V was pared by 0 bases and J by 5 bases, with 5 bases between. This CDR3 is 13 amino acids long.

This sequence joins TRBV28 and TRBJ2-1; D uncertain. The germline CDR1 and CDR2 sequences are MDHEN and SYDVKM. There are 15 residues in the CDR3. V lost 2 bases and J 2 bases, leaving 10 bases between the germline ends. The CDR3 DNA is TGTGCCAGCAGTTTAACCAAAAACACCTACAATGAGCAGTTCTTC. Its translation is CASSLTKNTYNEQFF.

V is TRBV11-3 and J is TRBJ2-2, with 8 bases matching TRBD2. The CDR3 covers 16 residues. CDR1 SGHNT and CDR2 YENEEA come from the germline V gene. Unmatched junction bases numbered 2, after V lost 1 base and J lost 1 base. CDR3 nucleotide sequence: TGTGCCAGCAGCTTAGGCGGGAGGCTGAACACCGGGGAGCTGTTTTTT. Protein product: CASSLGGRLNTGELFF.

The rearrangement joins TRBV7-8 to TRBJ1-6, with TRBD1 identical over 8 bases. Germline assignment: CDR1 SGHVS and CDR2 FQNEAQ. The V and J ends lost 4 bases and 5 bases, in that order; junction bases with no gene match: 4. This CDR3 has 15 residues. The CDR3 spells CASSWRTGNNSPLHF. DNA of the CDR3: TGTGCCAGCAGCTGGCGGACAGGGAATAATTCACCCCTCCACTTT.

This chain connects TRBV6-2 or TRBV6-3 to TRBJ2-1; 10 bases align to TRBD2. Unmatched junction bases numbered 1, after V lost 2 bases and J lost 3 bases. CDR1 MNHEY and CDR2 SVGEGT come from the germline V gene. The CDR3 has 15 residues. The DNA for the CDR3 is TGTGCCAGCAGTTACACTAGCGGGGACTACAATGAGCAGTTCTTC. Protein sequence: CASSYTSGDYNEQFF.

This clone was detected many times. The rearrangement links TRBV11-1 to TRBJ2-5, with D unclear. Germline V lookup: CDR1 SGHAT, CDR2 FQDESV (reference sequence). With 5 bases removed from V and 2 bases from J, the gap between germline ends came to 12 bases. The CDR3 totals 14 residues. The CDR3, as DNA: TGTGCCAGCAGCCCCGGCGGTGCTCAAGAGACCCAGTACTTC. Its translation: CASSPGGAQETQYF.

A remark on this clone: Different DNA sequences within this sample yield the same CDR3. V gene TRBV6-1 combines with J gene TRBJ1-1; a weak D match, TRBD1 (5 bases). Germline CDR1 and CDR2: MNHNS and SASEGT. The CDR3 is 13 amino acids. The V end was cut by 2 bases, the J end by 1 base, with 5 bases between. CDR3 sequence: CASSERGNTEAFF. As DNA, the CDR3 is TGTGCCAGCAGTGAAAGGGGGAACACTGAAGCTTTCTTT.

The chain carries TRBV3-1 (or the pseudogene TRBV3-2) and TRBJ1-4; D not certain. This CDR3 is 13 amino acids long. Germline V CDR1 and CDR2: LGHDT, YNNKEL (reference sequence). V lost 6 bases, J lost 2 bases, and 7 bases lay in between. CDR3 DNA sequence: TGTGCCAGCAGTTCCAGGACTAATGAAAAACTGTTTTTT. Protein sequence: CASSSRTNEKLFF.

The V and J genes are TRBV5-1 and TRBJ2-7; 9 bases match TRBD1. The CDR3 spans 15 residues. CDR1 and CDR2 (germline): SGHRS, YFSETQ. With V trimmed by 4 bases and J by 7 bases, 12 bases remained unmatched. The CDR3: CASSIRPGQGSEQYF. In nucleotides, the CDR3 is TGCGCCAGCAGCATCCGACCGGGACAGGGAAGTGAGCAGTACTTC.

The chain joins TRBV5-4 to TRBJ2-7; D perhaps matches TRBD1 (6 bases). Germline V gene lookup returns CDR1 SGHNT and CDR2 YYREEE (reference sequence). The CDR3 length is 15 residues. The V gene lost 0 bases and the J gene lost 7 bases, with 17 bases spanning the gap. The CDR3 region is CASSLEARQGQEQYF. CDR3 coding DNA: TGTGCCAGCAGCTTGGAGGCCAGGCAGGGGCAAGAGCAGTACTTC.

The chain uses TRBV3-1 (or the pseudogene TRBV3-2) and TRBJ1-3; D is perhaps TRBD1 (6 bases). The germline V and J ends were trimmed by 3 bases and 3 bases, with 12 bases remaining between them. The CDR3 has 15 amino acids. Germline-derived CDR1 and CDR2 are LGHDT and YNNKEL (reference sequence). CDR3: CASSHRQGYGNTIYF. DNA of the CDR3: TGTGCCAGCAGCCACCGGCAGGGGTATGGAAACACCATATATTTT.

The J gene is TRBJ2-7, the V gene TRBV5-4; 7 bases agree with TRBD2. The germline CDR1 and CDR2 sequences are SGHNT and YYREEE (reference sequence). This CDR3 is 14 amino acids long. Trimming cost V 1 base and J 3 bases; bases outside gene matches: 4. CDR3 loop: CASSLQGLNYEQYF. The CDR3 bases are TGTGCCAGCAGCTTGCAGGGACTAAACTACGAGCAGTACTTC.

The gene calls are TRBV9 and TRBJ2-1; possible D gene TRBD2, 6 bases. The V and J ends lost 0 bases and 3 bases respectively, with 10 bases between them. Per the germline V gene, CDR1 is SGDLS and CDR2 is YYNGEE. There are 15 residues in the CDR3. The CDR3 DNA reads as TGTGCCAGCAGCGTAGATTCGGGAGTCTACAATGAGCAGTTCTTC. This translates into CASSVDSGVYNEQFF.

Worth noting for this clone: Additional DNA sequences in this sample encode the identical CDR3. The chain links TRBV6-5 to TRBJ1-6, with 7 bases aligning to TRBD1. Germline lookup yields CDR1 MNHEY and CDR2 SVGAGI. The CDR3 has 13 residues. The J segment lost 10 bases and the V segment lost 7 bases, leaving 7 bases of the junction unmatched. The CDR3 loop reads CASKHRGGSPLHF. In DNA, the CDR3 is TGTGCCAGCAAACACAGGGGTGGATCACCCCTCCACTTT.

The chain links TRBV18 to TRBJ2-7, with TRBD2 matching over 10 bases. The ends lost 0 bases at V and 6 bases at J; junction bases unmatched: 17. This CDR3 is built from 19 residues. In germline, CDR1 is KGHSH, CDR2 LQKENI. Here the CDR3 DNA reads TGTGCCAGCTCACCACCCGGACTAGCGGCGACCGGTTCAGGGGCCGAGCAGTACTTC. Translating it yields CASSPPGLAATGSGAEQYF.

CDR3 region: CASTRNTEAFF. CDR3 coding DNA: TGTGCCAGCACCAGGAACACTGAAGCTTTCTTT. This sequence joins TRBV28 and TRBJ1-1, with D unclear. Germline V gene data show CDR1 as MDHEN and CDR2 as SYDVKM. V was clipped by 7 bases and J by 1 base, with 4 bases between them. The CDR3 loop spans 11 amino acids.

V and J are TRBV7-8 and TRBJ2-5; perhaps TRBD1 as D (5 bases). The V end was cut by 3 bases, the J end by 4 bases, with 9 bases between. This CDR3 spans 13 amino acids. The germline CDR1 and CDR2 sequences are SGHVS and FQNEAQ. The CDR3 DNA reads TGTGCCAGCAGCTTGCGACAGCTAGAGACCCAGTACTTC. This sequence encodes CASSLRQLETQYF.

This chain uses TRBV5-1 with TRBJ2-1, with 9 bases lining up with TRBD1. The J segment lost 6 bases and the V segment lost 3 bases, leaving 7 bases of the junction unmatched. CDR3 length: 15 amino acids. Germline V CDR1 and CDR2: SGHRS, YFSETQ. The chain's CDR3 is CASSSGQGDLNEQFF. The CDR3 DNA reads as TGCGCCAGCAGCTCGGGACAGGGAGACCTCAATGAGCAGTTCTTC.

This chain joins TRBV6-1 and TRBJ1-6; D call uncertain. Per germline, CDR1 MNHNS and CDR2 SASEGT. V gave up 1 base and J gave up 8 bases, with 6 bases separating them. The CDR3 runs to 13 residues. The CDR3: CASSEVADSPLHF. The DNA of the CDR3 is TGTGCCAGCAGTGAAGTAGCCGATTCACCCCTCCACTTT.

This clone was seen more than once but under ten times. The chain joins TRBV5-1 to TRBJ1-6; D might be TRBD1 (5 bases). This CDR3 has 15 amino acids. Trimming took off 8 bases at V and 4 bases at J, with 16 bases between the two ends. The germline V gene has CDR1 SGHRS and CDR2 YFSETQ. CDR3 nucleotide sequence: TGCGCCAGTACCCCGGCGGGGGGGTATAATTCACCCCTCCACTTT. Protein: CASTPAGGYNSPLHF.

The V call is TRBV2, the J call TRBJ2-4, with 7 bases aligning to TRBD2. Trimming cost V 4 bases and J 3 bases; bases outside gene matches: 6. The CDR3 runs to 15 residues. Per germline, CDR1 SNHLY and CDR2 FYNNEI. The CDR3 nucleotides read TGTGCCAGCAGTGCCAGCGGGATCGGCAAAAACATTCAGTACTTC. Protein sequence: CASSASGIGKNIQYF. The whole variable domain, remainder taken from reference TRBV2 and TRBJ2-4, is EPEVTQTPSHQVTQMGQEVILRCVPISNHLYFYWYRQILGQKVEFLVSFYNNEISEKSEIFDDQFSVERPDGSNFTLKIRSTKLEDSAMYFCASSASGIGKNIQYFGAGTRLSVL.